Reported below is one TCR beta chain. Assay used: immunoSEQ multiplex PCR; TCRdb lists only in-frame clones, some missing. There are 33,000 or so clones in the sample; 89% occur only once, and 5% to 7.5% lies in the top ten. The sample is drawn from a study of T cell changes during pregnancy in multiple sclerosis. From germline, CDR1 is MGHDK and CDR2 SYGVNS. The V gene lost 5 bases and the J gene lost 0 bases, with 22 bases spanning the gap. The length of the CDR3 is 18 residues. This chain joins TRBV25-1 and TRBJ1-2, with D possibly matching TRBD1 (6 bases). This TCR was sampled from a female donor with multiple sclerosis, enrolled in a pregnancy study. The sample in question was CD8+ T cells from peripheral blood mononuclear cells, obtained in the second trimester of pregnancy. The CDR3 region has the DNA TGTGCCAGCAGTTCCCGGGACATAATTCTCGGAGCTAACTATGGCTACACCTTC. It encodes CASSSRDIILGANYGYTF.